This T cell receptor beta chain was identified during a study of OX40 agonist ivuxolimab in advanced cancers. Worth noting for this clone: Its target is unknown.

CDR3 length: 15 residues. Germline CDR1 and CDR2: SNHLY and FYNNEI. The ends were cut back, 6 bases at V and 3 bases at J, with 18 bases in the middle. Using immunoSEQ multiplex PCR, the repertoire was profiled, and TCRdb retains in-frame clones only, with some absent. The sample lists 100,000 or so clones, around 85% occurring once. Study-wide points: Fewer expanded clones were found on average in CD4+ than in CD8+ T cells.

The sequence was collected from an adult with an advanced solid tumor such as melanoma, head and neck, liver or kidney cancer. This rearrangement joins TRBV2 to TRBJ2-7, with D perhaps TRBD1 or TRBD2 (6 bases each). The specimen comprised CD4+ or CD8+ T cells sorted from blood, sampled in a trial of the OX40 agonist ivuxolimab. The CDR3 loop is CASSWGATGYYEQYF. In nucleotides, the CDR3 is TGTGCCAGCAGCTGGGGGGCCACCGGCTACTACGAGCAGTACTTC.